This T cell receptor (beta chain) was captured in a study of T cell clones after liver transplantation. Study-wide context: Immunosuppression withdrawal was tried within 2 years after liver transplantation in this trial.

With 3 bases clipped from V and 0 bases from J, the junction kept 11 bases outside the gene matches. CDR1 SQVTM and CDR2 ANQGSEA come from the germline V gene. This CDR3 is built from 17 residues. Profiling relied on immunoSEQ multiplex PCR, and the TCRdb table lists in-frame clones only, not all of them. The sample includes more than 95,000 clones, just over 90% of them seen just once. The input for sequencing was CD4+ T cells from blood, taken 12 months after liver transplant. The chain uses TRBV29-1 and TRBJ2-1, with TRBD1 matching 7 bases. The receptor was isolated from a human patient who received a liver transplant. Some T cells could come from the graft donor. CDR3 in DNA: TGCAGCGTTGATGGGGGACAGAAAGCCAGCTCCTACAATGAGCAGTTCTTC. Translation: CSVDGGQKASSYNEQFF.